This TCR beta chain is drawn from a study of blood T cells in healthy people across ages. Germline CDR1 reads DFQATT; CDR2 reads SNEGSKA (reference sequence). V lost 0 bases and J 6 bases, leaving 14 bases between the germline ends. CDR3 length: 15 amino acids. The second PCR ran roughly 7 to 12 cycles with a sample-barcoded 5' primer and J-beta primers. TCRdb analysed the 5' RACE reads with MiXCR anew, one entry per CDR3 protein. In the table there are 1.2 million to 1.5 million distinct CDR3 sequences, approximately 63% of which are singletons. The sequence was collected from a man aged 18 to 30 in good health. The sample consisted of blood. The genes are TRBV20-1 and TRBJ2-2; D is uncertain. The DNA of the CDR3 is TGCAGTGCTAGAGATTACTCCTTGGGATCCGGGGAGCTGTTTTTT. It specifies CSARDYSLGSGELFF.